This TCR beta chain was recorded in a study of blood T cell repertoires in COVID-19. CDR1 is SGHRS, CDR2 YFSETQ, per germline. The germline V and J ends were trimmed by 6 bases and 0 bases, with 13 bases remaining between them. The CDR3 length is 14 residues. Profiled with immunoSEQ multiplex PCR; TCRdb holds only in-frame clones, not every one. The table records roughly 300,000 clones, about 93% of them present only once. Sequenced: peripheral blood. The source of this sequence is a woman aged 25-40 years with COVID-19, enrolled during active disease. The genes are TRBV5-1 and TRBJ2-7; TRBD2 is a possible D gene (5 bases). This CDR3 reads CASKAAGNSYEQYF. In DNA form, the CDR3 reads TGCGCCAGCAAGGCGGCGGGCAACTCCTACGAGCAGTACTTC.